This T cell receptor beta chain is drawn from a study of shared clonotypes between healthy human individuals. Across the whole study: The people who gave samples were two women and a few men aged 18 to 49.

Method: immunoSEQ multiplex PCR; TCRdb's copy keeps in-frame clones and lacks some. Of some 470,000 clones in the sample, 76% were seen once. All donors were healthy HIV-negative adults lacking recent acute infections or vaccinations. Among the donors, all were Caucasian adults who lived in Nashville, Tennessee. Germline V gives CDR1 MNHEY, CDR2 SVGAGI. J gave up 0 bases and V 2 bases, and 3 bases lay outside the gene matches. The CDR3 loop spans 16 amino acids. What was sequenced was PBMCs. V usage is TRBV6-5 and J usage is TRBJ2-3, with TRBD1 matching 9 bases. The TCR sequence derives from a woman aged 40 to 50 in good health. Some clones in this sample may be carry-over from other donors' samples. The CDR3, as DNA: TGTGCCAGCAGTTACCTACAGGGGGCGAGCACAGATACGCAGTATTTT. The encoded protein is CASSYLQGASTDTQYF.